This T cell receptor (beta chain) originates from a study of T cell responses to AZD1222 COVID-19 vaccine. Whole-study findings and limits: The sample set comprised mostly white British donors with more females, and clonal diversity was possibly underestimated.

The assay was immunoSEQ multiplex PCR, and TCRdb's table has in-frame clones only and misses some. Here the sample spans about 160,000 clones, roughly 94% being singletons. This CDR3 has 15 amino acids. The V end lost 4 bases, the J end lost 1 base, and 11 bases lay between the germline ends. From germline, CDR1 is LGHNA and CDR2 YSLEER. In regard to this clone: The antigen is not known.

The sequencing here drew on peripheral blood, taken 28 days after the second AZD1222 dose. This TCR came from an adult who received the AZD1222 COVID-19 vaccine. The chain has TRBV4-3 and TRBJ1-5; possibly TRBD1 for D (6 bases). The CDR3 DNA follows: TGCGCCAGCAGCCTATACCAGGGGAGCAATCAGCCCCAGCATTTT. It yields the protein CASSLYQGSNQPQHF.